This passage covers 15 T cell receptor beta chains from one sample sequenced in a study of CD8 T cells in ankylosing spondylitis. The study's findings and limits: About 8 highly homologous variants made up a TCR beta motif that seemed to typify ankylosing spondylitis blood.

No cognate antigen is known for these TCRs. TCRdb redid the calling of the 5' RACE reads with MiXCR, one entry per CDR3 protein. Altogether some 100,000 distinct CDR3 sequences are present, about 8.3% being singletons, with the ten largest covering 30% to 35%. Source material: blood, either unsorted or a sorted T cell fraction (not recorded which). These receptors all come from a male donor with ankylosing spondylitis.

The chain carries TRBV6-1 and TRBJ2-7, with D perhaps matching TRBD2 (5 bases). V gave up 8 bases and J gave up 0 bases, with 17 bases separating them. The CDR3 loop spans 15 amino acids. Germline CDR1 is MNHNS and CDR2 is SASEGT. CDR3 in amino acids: CASRPGSGSSYEQYF. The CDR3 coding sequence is TGTGCCAGCCGTCCGGGGTCGGGAAGCTCCTACGAGCAGTACTTC.

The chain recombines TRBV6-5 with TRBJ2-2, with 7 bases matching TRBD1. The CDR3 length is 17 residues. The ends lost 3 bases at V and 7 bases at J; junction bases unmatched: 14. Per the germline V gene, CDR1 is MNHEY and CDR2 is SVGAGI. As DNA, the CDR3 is TGTGCCAGCAGTTATATTCCCGGGACAGACGGAGGCGGGGAGCTGTTTTTT. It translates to CASSYIPGTDGGGELFF.

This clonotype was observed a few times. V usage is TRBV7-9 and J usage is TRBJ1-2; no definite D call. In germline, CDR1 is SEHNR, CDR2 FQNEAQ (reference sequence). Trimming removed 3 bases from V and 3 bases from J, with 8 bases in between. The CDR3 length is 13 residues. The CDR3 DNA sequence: TGTGCCAGCAGCTTCGGAAGACACTATGGCTACACCTTC. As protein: CASSFGRHYGYTF.

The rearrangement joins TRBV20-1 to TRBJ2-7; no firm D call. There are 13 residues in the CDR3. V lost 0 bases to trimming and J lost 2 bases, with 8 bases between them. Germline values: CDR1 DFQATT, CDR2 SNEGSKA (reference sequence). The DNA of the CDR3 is TGCAGTGCTAGAGATGGCGAGACCTACGAGCAGTACTTC. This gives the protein CSARDGETYEQYF.

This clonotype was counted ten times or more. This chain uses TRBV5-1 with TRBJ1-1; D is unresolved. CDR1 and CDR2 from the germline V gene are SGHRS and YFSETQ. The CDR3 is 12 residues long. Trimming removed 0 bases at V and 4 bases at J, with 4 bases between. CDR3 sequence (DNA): TGCGCCAGCAGCTTGGGACCCACTGAAGCTTTCTTT. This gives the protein CASSLGPTEAFF.

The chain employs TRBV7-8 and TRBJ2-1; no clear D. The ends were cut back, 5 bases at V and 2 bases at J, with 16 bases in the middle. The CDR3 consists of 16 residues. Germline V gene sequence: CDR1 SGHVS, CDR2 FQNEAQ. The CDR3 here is CASSPPTPIAYNEQFF. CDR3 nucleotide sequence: TGTGCCAGCAGCCCTCCCACGCCTATCGCCTACAATGAGCAGTTCTTC. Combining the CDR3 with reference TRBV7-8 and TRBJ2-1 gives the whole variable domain GAGVSQSPRYKVAKRGQDVALRCDPISGHVSLFWYQQALGQGPEFLTYFQNEAQLDKSGLPSDRFFAERPEGSVSTLKIQRTQQEDSAVYLCASSPPTPIAYNEQFFGPGTRLTVL.

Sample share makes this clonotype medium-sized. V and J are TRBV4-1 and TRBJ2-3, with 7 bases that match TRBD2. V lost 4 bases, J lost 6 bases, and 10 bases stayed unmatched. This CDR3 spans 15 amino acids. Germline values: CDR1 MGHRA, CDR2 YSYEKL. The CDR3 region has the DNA TGCGCCAGCAGCCTCTTGGCGGGAGAATCGGATACGCAGTATTTT. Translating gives CASSLLAGESDTQYF.

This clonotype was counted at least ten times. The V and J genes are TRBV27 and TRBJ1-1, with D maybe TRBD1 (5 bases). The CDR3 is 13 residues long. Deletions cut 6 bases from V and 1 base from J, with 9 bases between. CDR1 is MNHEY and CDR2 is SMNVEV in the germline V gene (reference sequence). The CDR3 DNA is TGTGCCAGCAGGCTCGGGACGAACACTGAAGCTTTCTTT. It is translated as CASRLGTNTEAFF.

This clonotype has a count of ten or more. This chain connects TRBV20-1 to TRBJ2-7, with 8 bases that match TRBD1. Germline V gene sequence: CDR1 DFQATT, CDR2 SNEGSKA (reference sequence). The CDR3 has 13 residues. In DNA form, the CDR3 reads TGCAGCGTCGATTTGACAGGGGCCTACGAGCAGTACTTC. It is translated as CSVDLTGAYEQYF.

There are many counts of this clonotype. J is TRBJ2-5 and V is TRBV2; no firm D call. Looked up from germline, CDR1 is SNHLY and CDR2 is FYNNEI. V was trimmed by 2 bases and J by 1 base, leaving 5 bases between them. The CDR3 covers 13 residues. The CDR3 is CASSEQIQETQYF. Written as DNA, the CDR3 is TGTGCCAGCAGTGAACAGATCCAAGAGACCCAGTACTTC.

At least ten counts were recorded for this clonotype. CDR3: CASSSGQNTEAFF. As DNA, the CDR3 is TGTGCCAGCAGCTCTGGACAGAACACTGAAGCTTTCTTT. The chain couples TRBV11-2 to TRBJ1-1, with D possibly being TRBD1 (5 bases). Germline V gives CDR1 SGHAT, CDR2 FQNNGV. V gave up 4 bases and J gave up 1 base, with 7 bases separating them. This CDR3 has 13 amino acids.

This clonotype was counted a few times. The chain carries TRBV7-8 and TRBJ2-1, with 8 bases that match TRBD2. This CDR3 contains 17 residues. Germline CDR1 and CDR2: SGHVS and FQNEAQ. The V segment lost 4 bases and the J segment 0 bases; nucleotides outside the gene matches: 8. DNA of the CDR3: TGTGCCAGCAGCTACGGACTAGCCGGGGGCTCCTACAATGAGCAGTTCTTC. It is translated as CASSYGLAGGSYNEQFF. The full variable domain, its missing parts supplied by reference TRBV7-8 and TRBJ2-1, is GAGVSQSPRYKVAKRGQDVALRCDPISGHVSLFWYQQALGQGPEFLTYFQNEAQLDKSGLPSDRFFAERPEGSVSTLKIQRTQQEDSAVYLCASSYGLAGGSYNEQFFGPGTRLTVL.

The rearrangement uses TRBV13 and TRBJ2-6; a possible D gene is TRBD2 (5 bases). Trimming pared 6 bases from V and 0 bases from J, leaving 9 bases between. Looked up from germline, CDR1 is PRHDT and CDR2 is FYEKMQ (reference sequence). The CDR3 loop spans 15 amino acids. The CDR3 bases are TGTGCCAGCAGTTATAGCGCCTCTGGGGCCAACGTCCTGACTTTC. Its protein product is CASSYSASGANVLTF.

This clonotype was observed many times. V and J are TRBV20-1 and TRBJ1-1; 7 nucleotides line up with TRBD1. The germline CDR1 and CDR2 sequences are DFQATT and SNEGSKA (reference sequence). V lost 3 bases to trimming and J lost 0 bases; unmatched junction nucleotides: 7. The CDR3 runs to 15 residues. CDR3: CSARTSDRLNTEAFF. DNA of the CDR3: TGCAGTGCTAGGACCTCGGACAGGCTGAACACTGAAGCTTTCTTT.

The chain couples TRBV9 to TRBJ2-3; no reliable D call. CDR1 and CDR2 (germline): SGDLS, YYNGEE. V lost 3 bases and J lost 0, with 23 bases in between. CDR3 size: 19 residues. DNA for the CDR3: TGTGCCAGCAGCGCCGTAGTTGGATGGGGATCCCTGAGCACAGATACGCAGTATTTT. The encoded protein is CASSAVVGWGSLSTDTQYF. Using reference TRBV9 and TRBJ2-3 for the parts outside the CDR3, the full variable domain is DSGVTQTPKHLITATGQRVTLRCSPRSGDLSVYWYQQSLDQGLQFLIQYYNGEERAKGNILERFSAQQFPDLHSELNLSSLELGDSALYFCASSAVVGWGSLSTDTQYFGPGTRLTVL.